The next 19 T cell receptor gamma chains were all read from a single sample in a study of Vδ1+ human thymocytes. Findings and limits, study-wide: Thymic TRG and TRD repertoires appeared highly polyclonal, with Gaussian CDR3 length distributions.

RNA was extracted from the cells and then reverse transcribed. Multiplex PCR used pooled V-gene forward primers and a constant-region reverse primer to amplify CDR3s. TCRdb re-called the multiplex PCR reads using CATT. Of about 27,000 gamma-chain clones listed, around 20% are singletons. No antigen has been identified for these receptors. What was sequenced was Vdelta1+ gamma-delta thymocytes from the thymus. The sample's subset: FACS-sorted CD3+ TCRalphabeta- TCRVdelta1+ TCRVdelta2- thymocytes. These receptors were collected from a boy in the first two years of life who had congenital heart surgery.

Comments on this clone: A single base separates this from a much larger clone, so it may be a read error. The chain is built from TRGV2 and TRGJ1 or TRGJ2. The V and J ends lost 0 bases and 11 bases, in that order; junction bases with no gene match: 4. This CDR3 has 11 residues. Germline CDR1 and CDR2: EGSNGY and YDSYNSKV. For the CDR3, the DNA is TGTGCCACCTGGGACGGGCATGAGAAACTCTTT. Translation gives CATWDGHEKLF.

This clone appeared a single time. A clone one base away is much larger, so this may be a read error. The same CDR3 arises from other DNA sequences in this sample as well. This chain connects TRGV9 to TRGJ1 or TRGJ2. CDR3 length: 10 amino acids. Germline values: CDR1 GITISATS, CDR2 ISYDGTV (reference sequence). Unmatched junction bases numbered 3, after V lost 3 bases and J lost 10 bases. The CDR3 is CALWESKKLF. The CDR3 DNA is TGTGCCTTGTGGGAGTCGAAGAAACTCTTT.

This clone was counted a few times. This CDR3 is also generated by other DNA sequences in the sample. The genes are TRGV9 and TRGJ1 or TRGJ2. With V trimmed by 3 bases and J by 2 bases, 4 bases remained unmatched. Germline V CDR1 and CDR2: GITISATS, ISYDGTV (reference sequence). This CDR3 has 13 amino acids. Written as DNA, the CDR3 is TGTGCCTTGTGGGAGTTTGATTATTATAAGAAACTCTTT. Amino acid sequence: CALWEFDYYKKLF.

This clone was counted between two and nine times. The chain recombines TRGV4 with TRGJ1 or TRGJ2. The trim removed 2 bases at V and 8 bases at J, leaving 6 bases unmatched. Germline V lookup: CDR1 EGSTGY, CDR2 YDSYTSSV. This CDR3 comprises 12 residues. This chain's CDR3 is CATWDERDKKLF. CDR3 nucleotide sequence: TGTGCCACCTGGGATGAGAGGGATAAGAAACTCTTT.

This clone showed up just a few times. A much larger clone sits a single nucleotide away, making a read error possible. Other DNA sequences within the sample encode an identical CDR3. The chain recombines TRGV9 with TRGJ1 or TRGJ2. V dropped 0 bases and J dropped 6; count of bases not matched to a gene: 5. From germline, CDR1 is GITISATS and CDR2 ISYDGTV (reference sequence). The CDR3 is made up of 13 amino acids. The CDR3 nucleotides read TGTGCCTTGTGGGAGGTGCACTGTTATAAGAAACTCTTT. As protein: CALWEVHCYKKLF.

This clone was seen only a few times. The genes are TRGV4 and TRGJ1 or TRGJ2. V gave up 4 bases and J gave up 2 bases; unmatched junction bases: 5. The germline gives CDR1 EGSTGY, CDR2 YDSYTSSV. The CDR3 runs 13 residues. Written as DNA, the CDR3 is TGTGCCACCTGGGAGTTCCATTATTATAAGAAACTCTTT. Translated, it gives CATWEFHYYKKLF.

The rearrangement links TRGV4 to TRGJ1 or TRGJ2. The CDR3 totals 10 residues. Germline V gene lookup returns CDR1 EGSTGY and CDR2 YDSYTSSV. V was pared by 3 bases and J by 11 bases, with 4 bases of the junction left unmatched. CDR3 coding DNA: TGTGCCACCTGGGATTTTGAGAAACTCTTT. Its protein is CATWDFEKLF.

There are a few counts of this clone. The genes are TRGV5 and TRGJ1 or TRGJ2. Germline CDR1 VINAFY, CDR2 YDVSNSKD. This CDR3 contains 15 residues. V lost 0 bases to trimming and J lost 1 base; unmatched junction nucleotides: 6. The CDR3 sequence: CATWDRSRNYYKKLF. CDR3 in DNA: TGTGCCACCTGGGACAGGTCCCGCAATTATTATAAGAAACTCTTT.

In this sample, this clone turned up a few times. V gene TRGV9 combines with J gene TRGJ1 or TRGJ2. Germline CDR1 GITISATS, CDR2 ISYDGTV (reference sequence). V lost 2 bases, J lost 1 base, and 8 bases stayed unmatched. The CDR3 contains 15 residues. The CDR3 loop reads CALWEANCNYYKKLF. The CDR3 DNA is TGTGCCTTGTGGGAGGCTAACTGTAATTATTATAAGAAACTCTTT.

Note on this clone: This may come from a read error, since a much larger clone is one base off. The rearrangement joins TRGV9 to TRGJ1 or TRGJ2. CDR1 GITISATS and CDR2 ISYDGTV come from the germline V gene (reference sequence). The length of the CDR3 is 10 residues. CDR3 DNA: TGTGCCTTTTGGGGTTATAAGAAACTCTTT. Residues: CAFWGYKKLF.

This chain uses TRGV5 with TRGJP. The CDR3 loop spans 17 amino acids. CDR1 and CDR2 from the germline V gene are VINAFY and YDVSNSKD. J lost 5 bases, V lost 0 bases, and 4 bases had no gene match. The CDR3 DNA reads TGTGCCACCTGGGACAGGCGGGAAGAGTTGGGCAAAAAAATCAAGGTATTT. Translation gives CATWDRREELGKKIKVF.

The chain joins TRGV4 to TRGJ1 or TRGJ2. Germline-derived CDR1 and CDR2 are EGSTGY and YDSYTSSV. Trimming at V came to 2 bases and at J to 3 bases, leaving 7 bases not matched to a gene. This CDR3 comprises 14 residues. CDR3 DNA: TGTGCCACCTGGGATGTTTGGGGTTATTATAAGAAACTCTTT. This sequence encodes CATWDVWGYYKKLF.

The rearrangement links TRGV8 to TRGJ1 or TRGJ2. CDR1 VENAVY and CDR2 YDSYNSRV come from the germline V gene. There are 13 residues in the CDR3. Losses at the gene ends were 0 bases for V and 5 bases for J; bases not matched to a gene: 4. The CDR3 spells CATWDRQDYKKLF. Written as DNA, the CDR3 is TGTGCCACCTGGGATAGGCAGGATTATAAGAAACTCTTT.

Details on this clone: The junction departs from germline at one end; a sequencing error may be responsible. This chain links TRGV8 with TRGJ1 or TRGJ2. CDR3 size: 10 residues. From germline, CDR1 is VENAVY and CDR2 YDSYNSRV. CDR3 DNA: TGTGCCACCTGGAGGGGAAGGAAGGTCTTT. Protein sequence: CATWRGRKVF.

This clone was detected only a few times. The V call is TRGV8, the J call TRGJP1. This CDR3 region has 15 residues. Losses at the gene ends were 3 bases for V and 0 bases for J; bases not matched to a gene: 4. Germline V CDR1 and CDR2: VENAVY, YDSYNSRV. Here the CDR3 DNA reads TGTGCCACCTGGGATCTGAATACCACTGGTTGGTTCAAGATATTT. It translates to CATWDLNTTGWFKIF.

The sample holds a few counts of this clone. The chain combines TRGV8 with TRGJP1. With 1 base clipped from V and 3 bases from J, the junction kept 5 bases outside the gene matches. Germline V gives CDR1 VENAVY, CDR2 YDSYNSRV. The CDR3 runs to 15 residues. CDR3 DNA: TGTGCCACCTGGGATAGTCCTCCCACTGGTTGGTTCAAGATATTT. Residues: CATWDSPPTGWFKIF.

This rearrangement joins TRGV9 to TRGJP1. Germline CDR1 reads GITISATS; CDR2 reads ISYDGTV (reference sequence). Trimming took 2 bases from V and 8 from J; bases not matched to a gene: 11. This CDR3 comprises 15 residues. CDR3 DNA: TGTGCCTTGTGGGAGGCCTTCGCCGGAGGTTGGTTCAAGATATTT. Translating it yields CALWEAFAGGWFKIF.

This clone showed up just a few times. This chain joins TRGV3 and TRGJ1 or TRGJ2. Per germline, CDR1 VTNTFY and CDR2 YDVSTARD (reference sequence). V shed 0 bases and J 6 bases; nucleotides not matched to a gene: 8. CDR3 length: 14 residues. This CDR3 is CATWDRPYPYKKLF. In DNA, the CDR3 is TGTGCCACCTGGGACAGGCCGTATCCTTATAAGAAACTCTTT.

This clone was found once. Distinct nucleotide sequences in the sample also encode this CDR3. The chain uses TRGV2 and TRGJ1 or TRGJ2. Germline V CDR1 and CDR2: EGSNGY, YDSYNSKV. The CDR3 extends over 15 amino acids. J lost 0 bases, V lost 0 bases, and 5 bases had no gene match. The CDR3 reads CATWDGPLNYYKKLF. CDR3 in DNA: TGTGCCACCTGGGACGGGCCGTTGAATTATTATAAGAAACTCTTT.